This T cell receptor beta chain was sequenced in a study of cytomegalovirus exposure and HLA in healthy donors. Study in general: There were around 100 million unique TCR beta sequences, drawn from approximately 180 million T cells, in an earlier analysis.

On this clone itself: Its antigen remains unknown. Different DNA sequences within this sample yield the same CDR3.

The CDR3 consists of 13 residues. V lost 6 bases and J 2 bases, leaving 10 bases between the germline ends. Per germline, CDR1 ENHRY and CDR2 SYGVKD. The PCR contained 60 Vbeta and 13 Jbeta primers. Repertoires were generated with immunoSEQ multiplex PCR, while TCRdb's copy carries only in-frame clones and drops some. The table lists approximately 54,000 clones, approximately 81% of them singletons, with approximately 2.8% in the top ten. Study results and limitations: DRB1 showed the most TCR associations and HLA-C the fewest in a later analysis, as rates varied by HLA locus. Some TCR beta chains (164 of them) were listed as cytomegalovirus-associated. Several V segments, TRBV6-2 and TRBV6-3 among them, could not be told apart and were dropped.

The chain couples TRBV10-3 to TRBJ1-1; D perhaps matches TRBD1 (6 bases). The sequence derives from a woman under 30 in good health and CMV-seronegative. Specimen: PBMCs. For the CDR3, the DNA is TGTGCCATCAGGGGACAACCTAACACTGAAGCTTTCTTT. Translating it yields CAIRGQPNTEAFF.